Each of the 25 T cell receptor beta chains below was sequenced from the same sample in a study of radiotherapy plus CTLA-4 blockade in lung cancer. The table came from immunoSEQ multiplex PCR; TCRdb's copy has only in-frame clones and leaves some out. The repertoire holds nearly 110,000 clones, about 85% seen once, with about 2.2% in the top ten. The source was peripheral blood, collected from a patient treated with radiotherapy plus ipilimumab. These receptors were collected from a human donor with non-small cell lung cancer that progressed on radiotherapy plus ipilimumab. Some clones in this sample may be carry-over from other donors' samples.

The rearrangement links TRBV7-2 to TRBJ2-3; D gene uncertain. The V gene's germline CDR1 is SGHTA and CDR2 FQGNSA. This CDR3 region has 14 residues. Trimming removed 2 bases from V and 1 base from J, with 7 bases in between. The CDR3 loop is CASSLLLGTDTQYF. DNA for the CDR3: TGTGCCAGCAGCTTATTATTAGGCACAGATACGCAGTATTTT.

The chain couples TRBV10-3 to TRBJ1-4; maybe TRBD1 (6 bases). The germline gives CDR1 ENHRY, CDR2 SYGVKD. The ends were cut back, 3 bases at V and 17 bases at J, with 16 bases in the middle. The CDR3 totals 12 residues. The CDR3 is CAISEGGGVLFF. The CDR3 DNA sequence: TGTGCCATCAGTGAAGGGGGGGGTGTTTTATTTTTT.

V usage is TRBV5-6 and J usage is TRBJ2-3, with D hard to call. This CDR3 is built from 13 residues. Deletions cut 2 bases from V and 5 bases from J, with 9 bases between. CDR1 and CDR2 from the germline V gene are SGHDT and YYEEEE. The CDR3 sequence: CASSFQSLDTQYF. CDR3 nucleotide sequence: TGTGCCAGCAGCTTCCAATCACTAGATACGCAGTATTTT.

The chain couples TRBV2 to TRBJ1-6; maybe TRBD1 (5 bases). V was pared by 6 bases and J by 0 bases, with 15 bases between. The CDR3 consists of 17 residues. The germline gives CDR1 SNHLY, CDR2 FYNNEI. CDR3 sequence: CASRFRGENSYNSPLHF. CDR3 nucleotides: TGTGCCAGCAGGTTTCGGGGGGAAAACTCCTATAATTCACCCCTCCACTTT.

The V and J genes are TRBV7-9 and TRBJ2-3, with 15 bases identical to TRBD2. Per the germline V gene, CDR1 is SEHNR and CDR2 is FQNEAQ (reference sequence). The CDR3 is made up of 18 amino acids. V gave up 6 bases and J gave up 0 bases; unmatched junction bases: 7. The CDR3 sequence: CASRLVGTSGGSTDTQYF. The CDR3 DNA reads as TGTGCCAGCAGGCTCGTGGGGACTAGCGGGGGGAGCACAGATACGCAGTATTTT.

The chain employs TRBV11-2 and TRBJ1-2, with D perhaps matching TRBD1 (5 bases). The CDR3 sequence is 15 residues long. Germline V gene sequence: CDR1 SGHAT, CDR2 FQNNGV. Deletions cut 2 bases from V and 4 bases from J, with 14 bases between. CDR3 DNA sequence: TGTGCCAGCAGCTTAATGGCAGGGAGCCGCTATGGCTACACCTTC. Translation: CASSLMAGSRYGYTF.

V gene TRBV4-3 combines with J gene TRBJ2-1; TRBD1 matches 7 bases. Losses at the gene ends were 0 bases for V and 1 base for J; bases not matched to a gene: 6. The CDR3 runs 17 residues. Germline V gene sequence: CDR1 LGHNA, CDR2 YSLEER. The CDR3 sequence is CASSQDFGRGSYNEQFF. In DNA form, the CDR3 reads TGCGCCAGCAGCCAAGATTTTGGCAGGGGGTCCTACAATGAGCAGTTCTTC.

The chain employs TRBV7-8 and TRBJ2-7; 9 nucleotides agree with TRBD1. The CDR3 contains 12 residues. V trimming: 4 bases; J trimming: 6 bases; junction bases outside the gene matches: 1. Per the germline V gene, CDR1 is SGHVS and CDR2 is FQNEAQ. The CDR3 here is CASSSDRGEQYF. In nucleotides, the CDR3 is TGTGCCAGCAGCTCGGACAGGGGCGAGCAGTACTTC. The variable domain in full, completed from reference TRBV7-8 and TRBJ2-7, reads GAGVSQSPRYKVAKRGQDVALRCDPISGHVSLFWYQQALGQGPEFLTYFQNEAQLDKSGLPSDRFFAERPEGSVSTLKIQRTQQEDSAVYLCASSSDRGEQYFGPGTRLTVT.

This clone was counted a single time. The V call is TRBV7-6, the J call TRBJ1-3; possible D gene TRBD1, 5 bases. The CDR3 runs to 13 residues. CDR1 is SGHVS and CDR2 is FNYEAQ in the germline V gene. With 7 bases removed from V and 3 bases from J, the gap between germline ends came to 10 bases. The CDR3 DNA follows: TGTGCCAGCATCGGCCAGGGTGGAAACACCATATATTTT. As protein: CASIGQGGNTIYF.

The V gene is TRBV4-3, the J gene TRBJ1-4; D call uncertain. Trimming pared 1 base from V and 7 bases from J, leaving 7 bases between. This CDR3 region has 13 residues. The germline gives CDR1 LGHNA, CDR2 YSLEER. The CDR3 bases are TGCGCCAGCAGCCAAGCCGAGAGTGAAAAACTGTTTTTT. It encodes CASSQAESEKLFF.

This clone came up once. Germline and junction disagree at one end, which may indicate a read error. The V gene is TRBV7-7, the J gene TRBJ2-2, with a tentative D call TRBD1 (6 bases). Germline values: CDR1 SSHAT, CDR2 FNYEAQ (reference sequence). This CDR3 is built from 18 residues. Here the CDR3 reads CASSSRLGQGGETGELFF. DNA of the CDR3: TGTGCTAGCAGCTCCCGATTAGGGCAAGGGGGTGAAACCGGGGAGCTGTTTTTT.

J is TRBJ2-7 and V is TRBV4-3; D not resolved. The V and J ends lost 1 base and 6 bases respectively, with 19 bases between them. The CDR3 spans 16 residues. The germline V gene has CDR1 LGHNA and CDR2 YSLEER. DNA of the CDR3: TGCGCCAGCAGCCAAGGCGTGCCTTGGAAAGGGTCCGAGCAGTACTTC. Its translation: CASSQGVPWKGSEQYF.

The chain combines TRBV9 with TRBJ2-7; D is possibly TRBD1 or TRBD2 (5 bases each). Germline V gene data show CDR1 as SGDLS and CDR2 as YYNGEE. The CDR3 length is 17 residues. The V gene lost 4 bases and the J gene lost 0 bases, with 20 bases spanning the gap. The chain's CDR3 is CASSSHTGTGFSYEQYF. In DNA, the CDR3 is TGTGCCAGCAGCTCCCATACTGGGACCGGGTTCTCCTACGAGCAGTACTTC. Drawing the rest from reference TRBV9 and TRBJ2-7, the complete variable domain is DSGVTQTPKHLITATGQRVTLRCSPRSGDLSVYWYQQSLDQGLQFLIQYYNGEERAKGNILERFSAQQFPDLHSELNLSSLELGDSALYFCASSSHTGTGFSYEQYFGPGTRLTVT.

This clone was seen only once. The J gene is TRBJ1-4, the V gene TRBV4-1; D is unclear. CDR3 size: 15 residues. V lost 5 bases and J 5 bases, leaving 15 bases between the germline ends. The germline CDR1 and CDR2 sequences are MGHRA and YSYEKL. In DNA form, the CDR3 reads TGCGCCAGCAGCGGAATGGGGAGACGGAATGAAAAACTGTTTTTT. Encoded protein: CASSGMGRRNEKLFF.

About this clone itself: Other nucleotide sequences from this sample produce the same CDR3. The gene calls are TRBV15 and TRBJ2-7; tentative D call: TRBD2 (6 bases). Per the germline V gene, CDR1 is LNHNV and CDR2 is YYDKDF (reference sequence). This CDR3 is 18 amino acids long. V was trimmed by 0 bases and J by 2 bases, leaving 20 bases between them. For the CDR3, the DNA is TGTGCCACCAGCAGAGAGGGACTGGCCTTTTTCGAGCCCTACGAGCAGTACTTC. Translation gives CATSREGLAFFEPYEQYF.

The chain employs TRBV5-5 and TRBJ2-1; D remains ambiguous. CDR3 length: 15 amino acids. The V and J ends lost 4 bases and 8 bases respectively, with 19 bases between them. Per the germline V gene, CDR1 is SGHKS and CDR2 is YYEKEE (reference sequence). The CDR3 sequence: CASSPGQNHWHEQFF. Written as DNA, the CDR3 is TGTGCCAGCAGCCCCGGGCAGAACCATTGGCATGAGCAGTTCTTC.

The chain carries TRBV6-6 and TRBJ2-7; 7 nucleotides align to TRBD1. The CDR3 totals 14 residues. The junction had 1 base not matched to a gene; V was cut back by 2 bases and J by 0 bases. CDR1 and CDR2 from the germline V gene are MNHNY and SVGAGI (reference sequence). CDR3 in amino acids: CASSYRDSSYEQYF. For the CDR3, the DNA is TGTGCCAGCAGTTACCGGGACAGCTCCTACGAGCAGTACTTC.

This chain connects TRBV5-1 to TRBJ2-3, with TRBD1 as a possible D gene (6 bases). Trimming pared 3 bases from V and 5 bases from J, leaving 13 bases between. The germline V gene has CDR1 SGHRS and CDR2 YFSETQ. The CDR3 loop spans 14 amino acids. The CDR3 loop is CASSSGAREDTQYF. The CDR3 bases are TGCGCCAGCAGCTCAGGGGCCCGCGAAGATACGCAGTATTTT.

V is TRBV15 and J is TRBJ2-3; D may be TRBD1 (5 bases). Trimming cost V 0 bases and J 5 bases, with 12 bases left between them. CDR3 length: 15 residues. Per germline, CDR1 LNHNV and CDR2 YYDKDF (reference sequence). The DNA of the CDR3 is TGTGCCACCAGCAGAGAGGCCCGAACAGGAGATACGCAGTATTTT. Translated, it gives CATSREARTGDTQYF.

The chain combines TRBV5-4 with TRBJ2-1; 13 bases match TRBD2. The CDR3 extends over 17 amino acids. Germline lookup yields CDR1 SGHNT and CDR2 YYREEE (reference sequence). With V trimmed by 4 bases and J by 3 bases, 7 bases remained unmatched. CDR3 region: CASSLATSGGSYNEQFF. Written as DNA, the CDR3 is TGTGCCAGCAGCCTGGCGACTAGCGGGGGGAGCTACAATGAGCAGTTCTTC.

The rearrangement joins TRBV2 to TRBJ1-6; possibly TRBD1 for D (5 bases). The ends were cut back, 4 bases at V and 8 bases at J, with 15 bases in the middle. The length of the CDR3 is 15 residues. Germline assignment: CDR1 SNHLY and CDR2 FYNNEI. The CDR3 region has the DNA TGTGCCAGCAGTGTATATGGGGCAAGGGATTCACCCCTCCACTTT. Translation: CASSVYGARDSPLHF.

This chain links TRBV11-2 with TRBJ2-3; 8 nucleotides agree with TRBD2. The germline V gene has CDR1 SGHAT and CDR2 FQNNGV. Trimming removed 5 bases from V and 5 bases from J; junction bases left unmatched: 12. The CDR3 covers 16 residues. The CDR3 loop is CASSPGSGGAGDTQYF. The CDR3 DNA reads TGTGCCAGCAGCCCAGGGTCCGGGGGGGCAGGAGATACGCAGTATTTT.

The V gene is TRBV5-1, the J gene TRBJ2-1; the match to TRBD2 covers 13 bases. CDR1 SGHRS and CDR2 YFSETQ come from the germline V gene. This CDR3 has 16 residues. After removal of 4 bases from V and 4 bases from J, the junction contained 5 bases not matched to a gene. The CDR3 sequence: CASSAGLAGVYNEQFF. The DNA for the CDR3 is TGCGCCAGCAGCGCCGGACTAGCGGGGGTTTACAATGAGCAGTTCTTC.

The rearrangement joins TRBV5-1 to TRBJ1-1; D gene unclear. Trimming removed 1 base at V and 2 bases at J, with 12 bases between. Germline V gives CDR1 SGHRS, CDR2 YFSETQ. This CDR3 contains 15 residues. CDR3 sequence reads: CASSLTALTNTEAFF. The CDR3 DNA reads TGCGCCAGCAGCTTGACAGCCCTCACAAACACTGAAGCTTTCTTT. The entire variable domain, with the rest obtained from reference TRBV5-1 and TRBJ1-1, is as follows: KAGVTQTPRYLIKTRGQQVTLSCSPISGHRSVSWYQQTPGQGLQFLFEYFSETQRNKGNFPGRFSGRQFSNSRSEMNVSTLELGDSALYLCASSLTALTNTEAFFGQGTRLTVV.

The chain has TRBV4-1 and TRBJ1-2; D is ambiguous. V lost 4 bases to trimming and J lost 4 bases, with 16 bases between them. CDR3 length: 15 amino acids. Germline CDR1 MGHRA, CDR2 YSYEKL. This chain's CDR3 is CASSPNISPTYGYTF. The CDR3 nucleotides read TGCGCCAGCAGCCCGAACATCTCGCCTACCTATGGCTACACCTTC.